This T cell receptor (beta chain) originates from a study of vaccination effects on CD4 cells after COVID-19. Researchers isolated CD4+ T cells once approximately eleven days of culture had elapsed. A PCR test confirmed that the person had SARS-CoV-2 infection between March and December 2020. BNT162b2 vaccine or mRNA-1273 vaccine was given to participants in two doses. Assay: immunoSEQ multiplex PCR; the TCRdb copy retains only in-frame clones and omits some. The sample holds around 53,000 clones, around 80% seen once. On this clone: The antigen remains unidentified.

Trimming stripped 5 bases from V and 7 bases from J, with 15 bases between. Germline CDR1 reads LNHNV; CDR2 reads YYDKDF (reference sequence). The CDR3 loop spans 14 amino acids. The clonotype originates from a human donor who had a prior SARS-CoV-2 infection. The sequencing used CD4+ T cells from PBMCs cultured without peptide, collected after COVID-19 vaccination. The genes are TRBV15 and TRBJ2-1, with a weak D call TRBD2 (5 bases). DNA for the CDR3: TGTGCCACCAGCGTACTAGTGCGGGTTAATGAGCAGTTCTTC. Protein product: CATSVLVRVNEQFF. Full variable domain (rest looked up from reference TRBV15 and TRBJ2-1): DAMVIQNPRYQVTQFGKPVTLSCSQTLNHNVMYWYQQKSSQAPKLLFHYYDKDFNNEADTPDNFQSRRPNTSFCFLDIRSPGLGDTAMYLCATSVLVRVNEQFFGPGTRLTVL.